Following are 30 T cell receptor beta chains from one sample sequenced in a study of early T cells in non-severe SARS-CoV-2 infection. TCRdb processed the 5' RACE reads anew with MiXCR; each CDR3 protein has one entry. The repertoire holds 60,000 or so distinct CDR3 sequences, with around 9.3% as singletons. The sample was whole blood, taken at baseline. The receptor set was obtained from an adult who was a healthcare worker with PCR-confirmed SARS-CoV-2 infection or an uninfected control (not recorded which).

This clonotype was picked up a small number of times. The chain links TRBV20-1 to TRBJ2-3; D uncertain. This CDR3 comprises 14 residues. V gave up 2 bases and J gave up 2 bases, with 11 bases separating them. Per the germline V gene, CDR1 is DFQATT and CDR2 is SNEGSKA (reference sequence). The CDR3 region has the DNA TGCAGTGCTAGAACCTTCTACTCCACAGATACGCAGTATTTT. Protein: CSARTFYSTDTQYF.

This clonotype appeared a few times. CDR3 in amino acids: CASSLGDSPNEQFF. CDR3 DNA sequence: TGTGCCAGCAGTTTAGGGGACAGCCCAAATGAGCAGTTCTTC. The chain has TRBV12-3 or TRBV12-4 and TRBJ2-1, with TRBD1 matching over 7 bases. V shed 1 base and J 7 bases; nucleotides not matched to a gene: 4. CDR3 size: 14 residues.

This chain uses TRBV6-2 or TRBV6-3 with TRBJ1-5, with a weak D call TRBD1 (5 bases). Deletions cut 2 bases from V and 5 bases from J, with 10 bases between. The CDR3 totals 14 residues. The germline V gene encodes CDR1 MNHEY and CDR2 SVGEGT. The CDR3 nucleotides are TGTGCCAGCAGTTACGCGGACACTTATCAGCCCCAGCATTTT. Translated: CASSYADTYQPQHF.

Only a few counts were recorded for this clonotype. V and J are TRBV6-1 and TRBJ2-7; D might be TRBD1 (5 bases). The CDR3 totals 14 residues. V dropped 2 bases and J dropped 0 bases, with 8 bases sitting between them. Germline CDR1 is MNHNS and CDR2 is SASEGT. The CDR3, as DNA: TGTGCCAGCAGTGAAAGGGGCGCCTCCTACGAGCAGTACTTC. Protein: CASSERGASYEQYF.

The chain couples TRBV10-3 to TRBJ1-1; D is undetermined. The germline V gene encodes CDR1 ENHRY and CDR2 SYGVKD. The CDR3 is made up of 14 amino acids. V was clipped by 3 bases and J by 11 bases, with 19 bases between them. Here the CDR3 DNA reads TGTGCCATCAGTGAACAAGGAAGCCGGAGGTCGGCTTTCTTT. Protein sequence: CAISEQGSRRSAFF.

This clonotype was seen many times. The chain couples TRBV3-1 to TRBJ2-7; 12 bases map to TRBD1. The germline CDR1 and CDR2 sequences are LGHDT and YNNKEL (reference sequence). The CDR3 totals 14 residues. V was pared by 5 bases and J by 7 bases, with 6 bases of the junction left unmatched. CDR3 bases: TGTGCCAGCAGCGAGGGGACAGGGGGCTTGGAGCAGTACTTC. Protein sequence: CASSEGTGGLEQYF.

The J gene is TRBJ2-3, the V gene TRBV10-3; the match to TRBD1 covers 10 bases. Per germline, CDR1 ENHRY and CDR2 SYGVKD. Trimming at V came to 11 bases and at J to 4 bases, leaving 3 bases not matched to a gene. This CDR3 is built from 12 residues. The CDR3 bases are TGTGCCTCAGGACAGGGGGCAGATACGCAGTATTTT. It is translated as CASGQGADTQYF.

In its sample, this clonotype was seen a few times. The rearrangement uses TRBV18 and TRBJ1-2; TRBD1 aligns across 10 bases. Germline CDR1 reads KGHSH; CDR2 reads LQKENI. V shed 3 bases and J 4 bases; nucleotides not matched to a gene: 2. CDR3 length equals 14 residues. The CDR3 bases are TGTGCCAGCTCACCGGGACAGGGGACCTATGGCTACACCTTC. It yields the protein CASSPGQGTYGYTF.

This clonotype was observed a handful of times. This sequence joins TRBV7-9 and TRBJ1-5; D perhaps matches TRBD1 (5 bases). The CDR3 length is 14 residues. The V end lost 5 bases, the J end lost 4 bases, and 12 bases lay between the germline ends. The germline V gene encodes CDR1 SEHNR and CDR2 FQNEAQ (reference sequence). This CDR3 reads CASSNQGGNQPQHF. CDR3 in DNA: TGTGCCAGCAGCAATCAGGGAGGGAATCAGCCCCAGCATTTT.

The J gene is TRBJ1-2, the V gene TRBV6-5, with D perhaps matching TRBD1 (6 bases). The germline V and J ends were trimmed by 5 bases and 1 base, with 14 bases remaining between them. The CDR3 extends over 15 amino acids. Germline assignment: CDR1 MNHEY and CDR2 SVGAGI. CDR3 nucleotide sequence: TGTGCCAGCAGTCAGAGAGGGGGGGATAACTATGGCTACACCTTC. This translates into CASSQRGGDNYGYTF.

A few counts support this clonotype. The rearrangement links TRBV10-3 to TRBJ1-2; D gene uncertain. From germline, CDR1 is ENHRY and CDR2 SYGVKD. The CDR3 runs 13 residues. Trimming shortened V by 2 bases and J by 3 bases, and 7 bases separated the two germline ends. DNA of the CDR3: TGTGCCATCAGTGAGGGACTGCACTATGGCTACACCTTC. This gives the protein CAISEGLHYGYTF.

V is TRBV20-1 and J is TRBJ2-5; D may match TRBD1 or TRBD2 (6 bases each). Trimming pared 0 bases from V and 3 bases from J, leaving 17 bases between. CDR3 length: 16 residues. Germline CDR1 DFQATT, CDR2 SNEGSKA (reference sequence). The CDR3 region has the DNA TGCAGTGCTAGAGATTCGACGGGGGCCGTAGAAGAGACCCAGTACTTC. This translates into CSARDSTGAVEETQYF.

In this sample, this clonotype turned up a few times. The V gene is TRBV6-5, the J gene TRBJ2-7, with 7 bases identical to TRBD1. This CDR3 is 14 amino acids long. V trimming: 5 bases; J trimming: 6 bases; junction bases outside the gene matches: 10. CDR1 and CDR2 (germline): MNHEY, SVGAGI. The CDR3: CASSLYRGRGEQYF. CDR3 in DNA: TGTGCCAGCAGTCTATACAGGGGTCGGGGCGAGCAGTACTTC.

This clonotype was recorded many times. This rearrangement joins TRBV6-1 to TRBJ1-4; TRBD1 matches 11 bases. Germline loops: CDR1 MNHNS, CDR2 SASEGT. The CDR3 spans 15 residues. The V gene end was trimmed by 5 bases and the J gene end by 8 bases; junction bases not matched to a gene: 7. As DNA, the CDR3 is TGTGCCAGCAGTCCTGGACAGGGGGCTGGCGAAAAACTGTTTTTT. This gives the protein CASSPGQGAGEKLFF.

There are a few counts of this clonotype. The CDR3 nucleotides are TGCAGCGTTCGGGATGCGGGAGAATCCGGGGAGCTGTTTTTT. Protein product: CSVRDAGESGELFF. The chain links TRBV29-1 to TRBJ2-2; 7 bases are shared with TRBD2. CDR1 is SQVTM and CDR2 is ANQGSEA in the germline V gene. The CDR3 is 14 amino acids. After removal of 5 bases from V and 6 bases from J, the junction contained 9 bases not matched to a gene.

This clonotype was found a few times. The chain uses TRBV7-2 and TRBJ2-7, with TRBD2 identical over 10 bases. The germline gives CDR1 SGHTA, CDR2 FQGNSA. The CDR3 is 14 residues long. Trimming cost V 6 bases and J 6 bases; bases outside gene matches: 8. The CDR3 loop reads CASRTSGRALEQYF. The CDR3 region has the DNA TGTGCCAGCAGAACCAGCGGGAGGGCTCTCGAGCAGTACTTC.

This clonotype appeared a few times. J is TRBJ1-3 and V is TRBV12-3 or TRBV12-4; D uncertain. This CDR3 spans 11 amino acids. V was clipped by 6 bases and J by 3 bases, with 3 bases between them. The CDR3 is CASRIGNTIYF. CDR3 in DNA: TGTGCCAGCAGGATTGGAAACACCATATATTTT.

CDR3 residues: CASSLGDVAKNIQYF. Here the CDR3 DNA reads TGTGCCAGCAGTTTAGGGGACGTGGCCAAAAACATTCAGTACTTC. This chain joins TRBV12-3 or TRBV12-4 and TRBJ2-4; the D gene could be TRBD1 or TRBD2 (5 bases each). The CDR3 is 15 amino acids. Trimming left V 1 base short and J 1 base short, with 8 bases between.

This clonotype showed up just a few times. This chain links TRBV11-2 with TRBJ2-1, with TRBD1 matching over 10 bases. This CDR3 is 18 amino acids long. Germline CDR1 reads SGHAT; CDR2 reads FQNNGV. With 7 bases clipped from V and 8 bases from J, the junction kept 20 bases outside the gene matches. The CDR3 DNA reads as TGTGCCAGCAATCCTTACCGAAGCCGGGACAGGGGCTGGGATGAGCAGTTCTTC. Translated: CASNPYRSRDRGWDEQFF.

This clonotype was seen a few times. This sequence joins TRBV12-3 or TRBV12-4 and TRBJ2-7; 9 bases are a match to TRBD1. Trimming removed 5 bases from V and 2 bases from J; junction bases left unmatched: 4. The CDR3 runs to 14 residues. CDR3 region: CASSPRDRAYEQYF. The CDR3, as DNA: TGTGCCAGCAGTCCCCGGGACAGGGCCTACGAGCAGTACTTC.

The chain links TRBV21-1 to TRBJ2-1; the D call of TRBD1 is as the table states it, not checked on the DNA. TRBV21-1 is a pseudogene locus. The CDR3 is made up of 18 amino acids. The CDR3 sequence: CASSIAAHREMLNNEQFF. CDR3 nucleotides: TGTGCCAGCAGCATCGCAGCCCACAGGGAAATGTTGAACAATGAGCAGTTCTTC.

This clonotype has a count of ten or more. V usage is TRBV7-3 and J usage is TRBJ2-3; D uncertain. With 5 bases removed from V and 1 base from J, the gap between germline ends came to 7 bases. The CDR3 extends over 13 amino acids. Germline lookup yields CDR1 SGHTA and CDR2 FQGTGA. The CDR3 here is CASSRRGTDTQYF. The CDR3, as DNA: TGTGCCAGCAGCCGTCGGGGCACAGATACGCAGTATTTT.

Concerning this clonotype itself: The CDR3 does not end in the conserved phenylalanine or tryptophan, so this is likely a read error. The genes are TRBV5-6 and TRBJ2-3; the D is unclear. The CDR3 runs 11 residues. The V and J ends lost 1 base and 7 bases respectively, with 4 bases between them. Germline V CDR1 and CDR2: SGHDT, YYEEEE. Here the CDR3 DNA reads TGTGCCAGCAGCTTGAGGTATACGCAGTATTTA. Its translation: CASSLRYTQYL.

The chain couples TRBV5-1 to TRBJ1-3, with a weak D call TRBD1 (5 bases). Trimming took 0 bases from V and 4 from J, leaving 11 bases between them. The germline CDR1 and CDR2 sequences are SGHRS and YFSETQ. The length of the CDR3 is 15 residues. The CDR3 region is CASSLGDSEGNTIYF. The DNA for the CDR3 is TGCGCCAGCAGCTTGGGGGACTCCGAAGGAAACACCATATATTTT. Combining the CDR3 with reference TRBV5-1 and TRBJ1-3 gives the whole variable domain KAGVTQTPRYLIKTRGQQVTLSCSPISGHRSVSWYQQTPGQGLQFLFEYFSETQRNKGNFPGRFSGRQFSNSRSEMNVSTLELGDSALYLCASSLGDSEGNTIYFGEGSWLTVV.

This rearrangement joins TRBV12-3 or TRBV12-4 to TRBJ2-5; 8 nucleotides align to TRBD2. This CDR3 region has 15 residues. The J segment lost 7 bases and the V segment lost 6 bases, leaving 13 bases of the junction unmatched. In nucleotides, the CDR3 is TGTGCCAGCAGCTATTTCGGACTAGCTAAAGGGACCCAGTACTTC. Protein: CASSYFGLAKGTQYF.

The chain joins TRBV6-6 to TRBJ2-3; D is possibly TRBD2 (6 bases). The CDR3 totals 15 residues. The germline V gene has CDR1 MNHNY and CDR2 SVGAGI (reference sequence). The germline V and J ends were trimmed by 6 bases and 3 bases, with 16 bases remaining between them. For the CDR3, the DNA is TGTGCCAGCAGCCGCGGGGAGCGGAGTACAGATACGCAGTATTTT. Protein sequence: CASSRGERSTDTQYF.

This clonotype was seen a few times. The genes are TRBV5-6 and TRBJ2-1; D is undetermined. The CDR3 covers 16 residues. V lost 5 bases and J 4 bases, leaving 19 bases between the germline ends. The germline V gene encodes CDR1 SGHDT and CDR2 YYEEEE. The CDR3 region has the DNA TGTGCCAGCAGTCGTCCGGATCTTCGCCGTTACAATGAGCAGTTCTTC. Amino acids: CASSRPDLRRYNEQFF.

In this sample, this clonotype turned up many times. The V call is TRBV7-9, the J call TRBJ1-5, with D unclear. Trimming removed 6 bases at V and 0 bases at J, with 9 bases between. The CDR3 sequence is 14 residues long. Per the germline V gene, CDR1 is SEHNR and CDR2 is FQNEAQ (reference sequence). CDR3 sequence (DNA): TGTGCCAGCAGTCTAGCCGGTAGCAATCAGCCCCAGCATTTT. Its protein product is CASSLAGSNQPQHF.

This clonotype occurred many times. The CDR3 is CASSPVFAETAYEQYF. As DNA, the CDR3 is TGTGCCAGCAGCCCCGTCTTCGCGGAAACCGCCTACGAGCAGTACTTC. This chain links TRBV2 with TRBJ2-7, with no clear D. V was cut by 6 bases and J by 2 bases, with 20 bases left in between. The CDR3 is made up of 16 amino acids. Germline CDR1 SNHLY, CDR2 FYNNEI.

This sequence joins TRBV18 and TRBJ2-5, with 7 bases matching TRBD1. The CDR3 length is 16 residues. Germline lookup yields CDR1 KGHSH and CDR2 LQKENI. V shed 2 bases and J 1 base; nucleotides not matched to a gene: 7. CDR3 protein: CASSPSTGKPQETQYF. In DNA, the CDR3 is TGTGCCAGCTCACCATCGACAGGGAAGCCCCAAGAGACCCAGTACTTC.